This TCR beta chain was found in a study of shared clonotypes between healthy human individuals. Points from the study as a whole: Collection of samples was limited to blood; tissue repertoires likely differ.

Caucasian adults living in Nashville, Tennessee, provided all samples. This CDR3 spans 15 amino acids. CDR1 MNHEY and CDR2 SMNVEV come from the germline V gene (reference sequence). V was clipped by 3 bases and J by 2 bases; unmatched bases: 5. Method: immunoSEQ multiplex PCR; TCRdb's copy keeps in-frame clones and lacks some. This table holds approximately 2,000,000 clones, 80% to 95% found once. A word on this clone: What it binds is unknown.

The V call is TRBV27, the J call TRBJ2-3; 7 bases match TRBD2. Sequencing used naive CD4+ T cells from PBMCs. Subset meaning: CD45RA+ positively selected. This TCR was recovered from a man aged 18 to 35 in good health. Some clones in this sample may be carry-over from other donors' samples. The CDR3 DNA follows: TGTGCCAGCAGTTTTAGGCGGGGGTACACAGATACGCAGTATTTT. Its translation: CASSFRRGYTDTQYF.